Included here is one TCR beta chain sequence, with context. What it recognizes is unknown. The data originate from a study of cytomegalovirus exposure and HLA in healthy donors. At the level of the study: In a later analysis, it was reported that the roughly 120 validation repertoires had been produced on the same platform as the 670 or so repertoires belonging to the first cohort.

Measured with immunoSEQ multiplex PCR; TCRdb has only the in-frame clones, and not every one. The sample includes about 150,000 clones, around 84% of them seen just once. Trimming at V came to 1 base and at J to 0 bases, leaving 11 bases not matched to a gene. The CDR3 covers 19 residues. From germline, CDR1 is SGHTA and CDR2 FQGNSA. Study results and limitations: The study listed under 200 cytomegalovirus-associated TCR beta chains. Reports credit the classifier with highly specific, highly sensitive diagnosis of cytomegalovirus status. The majority of TCR sequences were rare, yet some public TCRs appeared in many donors.

This receptor was obtained from a human donor in good health. The sequencing sample was made of PBMCs. The rearrangement joins TRBV7-2 to TRBJ2-4; TRBD2 aligns across 8 bases. The CDR3 nucleotides read TGTGCCAGCAGCTTAGGAATCCAGCGGGGGAATCTAGCCAAAAACATTCAGTACTTC. As protein: CASSLGIQRGNLAKNIQYF.